The 3 T cell receptor beta chains below all came from one sample that was sequenced in a study of regulatory T cells in long-lasting Graves disease. According to the study, TCR beta libraries were built with iRepertoire HTBI primers and CDR3-region Arm-PCR. One entry per CDR3 protein results from TCRdb running MiXCR on the multiplex PCR reads. The table has approximately 400,000 distinct CDR3 sequences, less than 25% seen once; the top ten hold about 26%. Time point specified: persistent/refractory GD, antithyroid drugs over 5 years with positive TRAb. PBMC-extracted RNA yielded the TCR library. The sample here was peripheral blood mononuclear cells (PBMCs), taken when the disease was refractory, from a patient treated with antithyroid drugs. The receptors shown here come from a female donor with Graves disease.

This clonotype was counted a single time. A far larger clone lies a single base away; this is likely a read error. The J gene is TRBJ2-5, the V gene TRBV12-3 or TRBV12-4; D is ambiguous. CDR3 length: 14 amino acids. DNA for the CDR3: TGTGCCAGCAGCTTAGAAATCCTGAAAGGGACCCAGTACTTC. Protein product: CASSLEILKGTQYF.

This clonotype was detected many times. The chain is built from TRBV2 and TRBJ2-2; TRBD1 might be the D (5 bases). Germline CDR1 and CDR2: SNHLY and FYNNEI. The CDR3 has 14 residues. Trimming took 2 bases from V and 1 from J, leaving 5 bases between them. CDR3 residues: CASSETGNTGELFF. CDR3 DNA sequence: TGTGCCAGCAGTGAAACAGGGAACACCGGGGAGCTGTTTTTT.

This clonotype has a count of ten or more. V is TRBV18 and J is TRBJ2-7; TRBD1 or TRBD2 may be the D gene (6 bases each). The germline V gene encodes CDR1 KGHSH and CDR2 LQKENI. The CDR3 has 13 residues. Trimming removed 8 bases from V and 2 bases from J, with 13 bases in between. CDR3 nucleotides: TGTGCCAGCAGCCCCGGGGGCCCCTACGAGCAGTACTTC. Translation: CASSPGGPYEQYF. Drawing the rest from reference TRBV18 and TRBJ2-7, the complete variable domain is NAGVMQNPRHLVRRRGQEARLRCSPMKGHSHVYWYRQLPEEGLKFMVYLQKENIIDESGMPKERFSAEFPKEGPSILRIQQVVRGDSAAYFCASSPGGPYEQYFGPGTRLTVT.